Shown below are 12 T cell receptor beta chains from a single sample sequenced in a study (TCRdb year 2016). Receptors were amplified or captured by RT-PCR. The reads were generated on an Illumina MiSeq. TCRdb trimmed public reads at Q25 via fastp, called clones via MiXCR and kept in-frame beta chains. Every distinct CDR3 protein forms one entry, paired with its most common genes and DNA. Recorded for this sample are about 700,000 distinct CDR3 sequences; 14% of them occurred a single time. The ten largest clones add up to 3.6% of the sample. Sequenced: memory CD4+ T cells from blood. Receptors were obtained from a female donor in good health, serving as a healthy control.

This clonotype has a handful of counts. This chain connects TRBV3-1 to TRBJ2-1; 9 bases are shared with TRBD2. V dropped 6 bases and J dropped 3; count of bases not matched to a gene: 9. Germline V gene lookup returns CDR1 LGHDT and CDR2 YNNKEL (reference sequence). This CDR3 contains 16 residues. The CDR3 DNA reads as TGTGCCAGCAGAATGGGGCTAGCGGGATACTACAATGAGCAGTTCTTC. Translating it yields CASRMGLAGYYNEQFF.

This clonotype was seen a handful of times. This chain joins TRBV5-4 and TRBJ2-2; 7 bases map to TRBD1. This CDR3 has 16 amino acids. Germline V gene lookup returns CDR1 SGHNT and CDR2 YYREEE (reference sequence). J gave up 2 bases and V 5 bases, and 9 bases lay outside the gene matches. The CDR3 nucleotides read TGTGCCAGCAGGTCTGGGACAGCAGCTAACACCGGGGAGCTGTTTTTT. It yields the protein CASRSGTAANTGELFF.

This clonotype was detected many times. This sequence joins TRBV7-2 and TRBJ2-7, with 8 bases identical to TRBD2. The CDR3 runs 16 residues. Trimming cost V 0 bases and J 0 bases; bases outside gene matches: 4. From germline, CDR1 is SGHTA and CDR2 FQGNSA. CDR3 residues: CASSLASGVASYEQYF. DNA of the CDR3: TGTGCCAGCAGCTTAGCTAGCGGGGTGGCCTCCTACGAGCAGTACTTC.

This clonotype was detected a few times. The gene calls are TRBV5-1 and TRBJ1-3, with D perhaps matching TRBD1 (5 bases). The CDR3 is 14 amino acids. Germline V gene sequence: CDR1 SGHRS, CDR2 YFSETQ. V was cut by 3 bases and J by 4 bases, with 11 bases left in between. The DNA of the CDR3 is TGCGCCAGCAGCTACGCCGGGGACGGAAACACCATATATTTT. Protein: CASSYAGDGNTIYF.

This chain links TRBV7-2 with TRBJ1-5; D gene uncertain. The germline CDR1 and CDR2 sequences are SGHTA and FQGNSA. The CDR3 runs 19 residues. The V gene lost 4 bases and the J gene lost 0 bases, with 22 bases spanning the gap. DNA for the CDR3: TGTGCCAGCAGCTCCCTCCGTCTGACGGGAATGGGTAGCAATCAGCCCCAGCATTTT. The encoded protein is CASSSLRLTGMGSNQPQHF. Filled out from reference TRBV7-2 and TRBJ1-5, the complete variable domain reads GAGVSQSPSNKVTEKGKDVELRCDPISGHTALYWYRQSLGQGLEFLIYFQGNSAPDKSGLPSDRFSAERTGGSVSTLTIQRTQQEDSAVYLCASSSLRLTGMGSNQPQHFGDGTRLSIL.

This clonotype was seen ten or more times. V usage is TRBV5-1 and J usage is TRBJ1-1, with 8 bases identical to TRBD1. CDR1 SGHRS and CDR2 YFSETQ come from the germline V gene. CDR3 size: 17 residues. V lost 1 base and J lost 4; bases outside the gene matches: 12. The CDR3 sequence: CASSLSAGGRGGTEAFF. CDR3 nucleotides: TGCGCCAGCAGCTTGTCAGCAGGGGGCCGTGGTGGCACTGAAGCTTTCTTT.

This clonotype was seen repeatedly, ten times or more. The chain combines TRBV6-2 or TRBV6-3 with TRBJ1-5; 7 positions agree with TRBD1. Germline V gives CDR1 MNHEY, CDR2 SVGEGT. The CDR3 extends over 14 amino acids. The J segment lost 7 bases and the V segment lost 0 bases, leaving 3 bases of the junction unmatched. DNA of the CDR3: TGTGCCAGCAGTTACTCGACAGGGAGGCAGCCCCAGCATTTT. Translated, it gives CASSYSTGRQPQHF.

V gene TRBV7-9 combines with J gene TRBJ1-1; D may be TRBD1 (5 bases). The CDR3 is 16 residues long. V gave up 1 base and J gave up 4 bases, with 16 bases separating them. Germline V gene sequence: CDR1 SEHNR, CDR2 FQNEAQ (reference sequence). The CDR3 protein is CASSLGAGSLSTEAFF. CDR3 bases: TGTGCCAGCAGCTTAGGGGCAGGGAGCTTGAGCACTGAAGCTTTCTTT.

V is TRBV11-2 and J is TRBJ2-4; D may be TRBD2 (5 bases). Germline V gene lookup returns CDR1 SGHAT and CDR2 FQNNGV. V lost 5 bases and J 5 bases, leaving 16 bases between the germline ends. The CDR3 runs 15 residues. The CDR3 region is CASSPLGRGQNIQYF. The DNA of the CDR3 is TGTGCCAGCAGCCCCTTGGGGAGAGGCCAAAACATTCAGTACTTC.

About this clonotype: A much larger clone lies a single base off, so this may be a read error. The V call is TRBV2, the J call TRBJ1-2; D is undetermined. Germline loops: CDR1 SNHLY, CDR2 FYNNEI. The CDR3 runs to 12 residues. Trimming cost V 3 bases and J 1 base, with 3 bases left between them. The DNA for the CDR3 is TGTGCCAGCAGTGACCATAACTATGGCTACACCTTC. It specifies CASSDHNYGYTF.

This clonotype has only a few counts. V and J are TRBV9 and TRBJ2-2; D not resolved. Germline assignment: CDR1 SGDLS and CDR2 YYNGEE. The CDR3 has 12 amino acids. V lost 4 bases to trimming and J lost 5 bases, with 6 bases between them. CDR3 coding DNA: TGTGCCAGCAGCTCTTTGACCGGGGAGCTGTTTTTT. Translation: CASSSLTGELFF.

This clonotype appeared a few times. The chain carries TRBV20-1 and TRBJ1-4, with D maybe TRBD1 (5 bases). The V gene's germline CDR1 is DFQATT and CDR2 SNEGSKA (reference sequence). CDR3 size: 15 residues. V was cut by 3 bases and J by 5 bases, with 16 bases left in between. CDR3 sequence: CSASDPRGGNEKLFF. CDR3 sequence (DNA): TGCAGTGCTAGTGATCCGAGGGGCGGCAATGAAAAACTGTTTTTT.